This T cell receptor beta chain originates from a study of CD8 T cells in ankylosing spondylitis. Study-level points and caveats: Ankylosing spondylitis blood appeared to carry a characteristic TCR beta motif of roughly 8 highly homologous variants. It was reported that disease-linked clones were significantly enriched in matched ankylosing spondylitis synovial fluid. Previously reported in reactive arthritis synovial fluid and blood were some of the motif variants. The authors found the disease-linked clones to be CD8+ and relatively rare in peripheral blood.

This clonotype was recorded once. What it binds is unknown. A quantitative 5'-RACE method, one with molecular barcodes, was used to make TCR beta libraries. Each CDR3 protein is one row after TCRdb ran MiXCR on the 5' RACE reads. The table lists hundreds of thousands of distinct CDR3 sequences, approximately 26% of them singletons. Germline V gives CDR1 LGHNA, CDR2 YNFKEQ. This CDR3 is built from 16 residues. V was clipped by 5 bases and J by 4 bases; unmatched bases: 9. The sequence was collected from a male donor with ankylosing spondylitis. The rearrangement links TRBV4-2 to TRBJ1-3; 9 bases agree with TRBD1. The sequenced sample consisted of blood, either unsorted or a sorted T cell fraction (not recorded which). DNA of the CDR3: TGTGCCAGCAGCTCCCGGGACAGGGTTTCCGGAAACACCATATATTTT. It yields the protein CASSSRDRVSGNTIYF.